The source of this T cell receptor (beta chain) is a study of CD4 T cells in relation to SARS-CoV-2 and coronaviruses. CD4+ T cells from unexposed donors were obtained before the COVID-19 pandemic (2011-2018). Isolation of CD4+ T cells took place after about 10 days in culture. The table came from immunoSEQ multiplex PCR; TCRdb's copy has only in-frame clones and leaves some out. The sample has some 16,000 clones, about 84% seen once. From germline, CDR1 is KGHSH and CDR2 LQKENI. J was trimmed by 3 bases and V by 4 bases; bases with no gene match: 2. CDR3 size: 13 residues. This clone came up a few times. Its antigen is still unknown.

The specimen was CD4+ T cells from PBMCs, cultured in vitro. The TCR originated in a human donor in good health. V is TRBV18 and J is TRBJ1-2; 7 nucleotides line up with TRBD1. Written as DNA, the CDR3 is TGTGCCAGCTCACGAGGACAGGACTATGGCTACACCTTC. It translates to CASSRGQDYGYTF.